Sequencing of this T cell receptor (beta chain) was carried out in a study of shared T cell receptors in the human thymus. The table came from immunoSEQ multiplex PCR; TCRdb's copy has only in-frame clones and leaves some out. The sample has over 650,000 clones; roughly 86% are singletons. The V gene lost 1 base and the J gene lost 6 bases, with 10 bases spanning the gap. Germline CDR1 reads SGHTA; CDR2 reads FQGNSA. The CDR3 length is 14 residues. Another study also made use of these data, one on human thymus T cells. That work contributes: Related research found strongly overlapping thymic repertoires in unrelated individuals.

The specimen sequenced was thymocytes. This receptor was identified in a boy younger than two with a congenital heart defect. This chain connects TRBV7-2 to TRBJ1-5; tentative D call: TRBD1 (6 bases). The CDR3 region is CASSLGTGTQPQHF. DNA for the CDR3: TGTGCCAGCAGCTTAGGAACAGGGACTCAGCCCCAGCATTTT.